This section outlines one T cell receptor beta chain sequence together with its context. Its antigen is not yet known. One base away there is no much larger clone; base qualities are not given. The immunoSEQ Assay, a bias-controlled multiplex PCR, was used to amplify TCRbeta CDR3 regions from genomic DNA. In the source study's methods: The number of nucleated cells in each sample was estimated from the amplification of reference gene primers within the assay. Sequence reads were collapsed and filtered to measure the absolute abundance of every unique TCRbeta CDR3 rearrangement. For each sample, productive Simpson clonality was calculated as the square root of Simpson's diversity index over productive rearrangements. This is the immuneACCESS table as TCRdb keeps it, with only in-frame sequences that have V and J called. A part of the clones is gone; compared with another copy, unresolved V genes explain less than half, and the rest is unexplained. V and J calls and clone size follow that table, whereas D and trimming were derived from the DNA. This sample is represented by under 200,000 clones; roughly 89% of them were singletons. The top ten hold roughly 3.6% of the sample.

Collaborating institutions collected whole blood in K2EDTA tubes following their own protocols. For TCRbeta analysis, collaborators shipped samples in one of three forms: frozen whole blood, isolated PBMCs, or DNA extracted from either of those sample types. These data belong to a study of blood T cell repertoires in COVID-19 (dated by TCRdb to the early 2020s). Broadly, across the study: The collaborator samples originated in the United States, Italy and Spain and spanned the acute and convalescent phases of COVID-19. The sample metadata nearly always contained a de-identified subject ID, COVID-19 status, age in years and sex. The dataset comprised deeply sampled blood TCRbeta repertoires from subjects exposed to, actively infected with, or recovered from COVID-19. The repertoires were released in a freely available public database intended as a resource for research on the immune response to SARS-CoV-2. The prospective study material was composed of cDNA or gDNA derived from T cells, B-cell-depleted T cells, or PBMCs. Where HLA class I and class II types were available, the types were taken from metadata supplied by the sample provider, not from assay-based typing. Samples were obtained from the ongoing ImmuneRACE study (first 160 participants) and from over 1,000 subjects provided by 6 global collaborators. Overall study results and their limits: Clinical and demographic metadata were provided uncurated, with the amount varying by source and participant.

Reading from cysteine to phenylalanine, the CDR3 counts 12 amino acids. Just CDR3 DNA is preserved here, 36 bases in frame from base 1. V is reduced by 3 bases and J by 3 bases, leaving a spacing of 3 bases between them. Per the germline V gene, MGHDK is the CDR1 and SYGVNS is the CDR2. The TCR was taken from a man younger than 30 with active or convalescent COVID-19. Sequencing was performed on peripheral blood. This sequence uses TRBV25-1 and TRBJ2-1; the D gene cannot be named for sure. The CDR3 is CASSDSYNEQFF. The nucleotide sequence is TGTGCCAGCAGTGACAGCTACAATGAGCAGTTCTTC. With the portions outside the CDR3 filled from the reference TRBV25-1 and TRBJ2-1 genes, the complete variable region becomes EADIYQTPRYLVIGTGKKITLECSQTMGHDKMYWYQQDPGMELHLIHYSYGVNSTEKGDLSSESTVSRIRTEHFPLTLESARPSHTSQYLCASSDSYNEQFFGPGTRLTVL.